These T cell receptor beta chains were read from a single sample in a study of shared clonotypes between healthy human individuals. This table comes from immunoSEQ multiplex PCR, and its TCRdb copy is limited to in-frame clones, with some not included. The sample shows about 800,000 clones, about 96% of them seen only once. The sample comprised naive CD8+ T cells sorted from blood. The receptors originated from a man aged 30 to 45 in good health. Each CDR3 is given with its conserved first and last residue. The order of the fields is clone size, J gene, CDR3 length, V gene, D gene, CDR3 DNA, CDR3 protein. A D gene is named only where the DNA matches it firmly. Size is omitted from some rows. Given values are once, few, many or a class for expanded clones.

-,TRBJ1-1,11,TRBV11-2,-,TGTGCCAGCAGCTTAGGGCTCGGAGCTTTCTTT,CASSLGLGAFF
-,TRBJ1-1,14,TRBV10-1,-,TGCGCCAGCAGTGTGTCAGGGGTGAACACTGAAGCTTTCTTT,CASSVSGVNTEAFF
-,TRBJ1-1,14,TRBV4-2,-,TGTGCCAGCAGCCAAGAATCCCCTCACACTGAAGCTTTCTTT,CASSQESPHTEAFF
-,TRBJ2-2,15,TRBV7-9,-,TGTGCCAGCAGCCACCGGGACACCAACACCGGGGAGCTGTTTTTT,CASSHRDTNTGELFF
-,TRBJ2-6,16,TRBV12-2,-,TGTGCAAGTCGCCCCGGGACAGTTTGTAGGGCCAACGTCCTGACTTTC,CASRPGTVCRANVLTF
-,TRBJ2-7,16,TRBV7-9,-,TGTGCCAGCAGCAATGAATGGGCGACAAAACAATACGAGCAGTACTTC,CASSNEWATKQYEQYF
-,TRBJ2-1,13,TRBV6-5,-,TGTGCCAGCAGTTACTCGAAGAGCAATGAGCAGTTCTTC,CASSYSKSNEQFF
-,TRBJ2-5,14,TRBV13,TRBD2,TGTGCCAGCAGCAAGACTAGCGGCCAAGAGACCCAGTACTTC,CASSKTSGQETQYF
-,TRBJ1-1,15,TRBV2,-,TGTGCCAGCCAATCTCAAGAGGTAGTGAACACTGAAGCTTTCTTT,CASQSQEVVNTEAFF
-,TRBJ2-6,14,TRBV7-9,-,TGTGCCAGCAGCTTAGGGGTGAGGGCCAACGTCCTGACTTTC,CASSLGVRANVLTF
-,TRBJ2-7,16,TRBV4-1,-,TGCGCCAGCAGCCAAGAACTTCACGGGTCCTCCTACGAGCAGTACTTC,CASSQELHGSSYEQYF
-,TRBJ1-3,15,TRBV14,-,TGTGCCAGCAGCCAAGACGATATACCTGGAAACACCATATATTTT,CASSQDDIPGNTIYF
-,TRBJ1-1,13,TRBV27,-,TGTGCCAGCAGACCCTCCATCCTAAGTGAAGCTTTCTTT,CASRPSILSEAFF
-,TRBJ2-1,14,TRBV6-5,-,TGTGCCAGCAGTTACTCGAACGGAGACAATGAGCAGTTCTTC,CASSYSNGDNEQFF
-,TRBJ2-2,12,TRBV7-9,-,TGTGCCAGCAGCCCCGGACACCGCGAGCTGTTTTTT,CASSPGHRELFF
-,TRBJ2-2,14,TRBV29-1,-,TGCAGCGCCGAAGGGGGGGAAGGCCCCGGGGAGCTGTTTTTT,CSAEGGEGPGELFF
-,TRBJ2-3,17,TRBV21-1,-,TGTGCCAGCAGCATAAGGACAGGGGAGGATAGCACAGATACGCAGTATTTT,CASSIRTGEDSTDTQYF
-,TRBJ2-7,15,TRBV5-1,TRBD2,TGCGCCAGCAGCTTTAGCGGGGCCGTCACGCACGAGCAGTACTTC,CASSFSGAVTHEQYF
-,TRBJ1-2,10,TRBV29-1,-,TGCAGCGTTAAGGGATATGGCTACACCTTC,CSVKGYGYTF
-,TRBJ1-5,13,TRBV2,-,TGTGCCAGCAGTGAATGGGGCAATCAGCCCCAGCATTTT,CASSEWGNQPQHF
-,TRBJ2-7,12,TRBV6-5,-,TGTGCCAGCAGTTCGAGTGACTACGAGCAGTACTTC,CASSSSDYEQYF
-,TRBJ2-7,15,TRBV28,TRBD2,TGTGCCAGCAGTTCAGGGACTAGCGGAGCCTACGAGCAGTACTTC,CASSSGTSGAYEQYF
-,TRBJ2-7,15,TRBV6-6,TRBD2,TGTGCCAGCAGGACGACTAGCGGCAGGGACTACGAGCAGTACTTC,CASRTTSGRDYEQYF
once,TRBJ2-7,14,TRBV19,-,TGTGCCAGTAGTATAGGCGCAGGGGACTACGAGCAGTACTTC,CASSIGAGDYEQYF
-,TRBJ2-5,15,TRBV6-6,-,TGTGCCAGCAGTTATCTCCCCCAGTACCAAGAGACCCAGTACTTC,CASSYLPQYQETQYF
-,TRBJ2-3,13,TRBV7-7,-,TGTGCTAGCAGCCCGGTGCCGGCAGATACGCAGTATTTT,CASSPVPADTQYF
-,TRBJ2-7,15,TRBV9,TRBD2,TGTGCCAGCAGCGTGTCTGGGACTAGCGGGTACGAGCAGTACTTC,CASSVSGTSGYEQYF
-,TRBJ2-1,17,TRBV7-9,-,TGTGCCAGCAGCGGATGGGGGCAGGGGACCTCCTACAATGAGCAGTTCTTC,CASSGWGQGTSYNEQFF
-,TRBJ2-1,16,TRBV7-9,TRBD2,TGTGCCAGCAGCTTCACCAGCGGGAGTGGATGGAATGAGCAGTTCTTC,CASSFTSGSGWNEQFF
-,TRBJ2-3,16,TRBV7-2,-,TGTGCCAGCAGCTTAGCTTCAATAGCCTCCACAGATACGCAGTATTTT,CASSLASIASTDTQYF
-,TRBJ2-7,13,TRBV7-9,-,TGTGCCAGCAGCACTTTAACAGGGAGAGAGCAGTACTTC,CASSTLTGREQYF
-,TRBJ2-1,15,TRBV5-1,-,TGCGCCAGCAGCTTGGAGGGGATCTCCTACAATGAGCAGTTCTTC,CASSLEGISYNEQFF
-,TRBJ2-1,16,TRBV7-3,-,TGTGCCAGCAGCTTGGGCTGGGGGAGGAACTACAATGAGCAGTTCTTC,CASSLGWGRNYNEQFF
-,TRBJ2-5,14,TRBV27,TRBD2,TGTGCCAGCAGAGGTCTAGCGGGAGTTGAGACCCAGTACTTC,CASRGLAGVETQYF
-,TRBJ2-5,15,TRBV5-5,TRBD2,TGTGCCAGCAGCTTGGCCTGGGGAGGGGCGGAGACCCAGTACTTC,CASSLAWGGAETQYF
few,TRBJ2-1,16,TRBV27,-,TGTGCCAGCAGTTTATCAGGCTTCAGCTCCTACAATGAGCAGTTCTTC,CASSLSGFSSYNEQFF
-,TRBJ2-3,17,TRBV5-1,TRBD1,TGCGCCAGCAGCCCCGACGGAGACAGGGTTCTTCCAGATACGCAGTATTTT,CASSPDGDRVLPDTQYF
-,TRBJ2-5,13,TRBV18,-,TGTGCCAGCTCACCAGGCCCGGGAGAGACCCAGTACTTC,CASSPGPGETQYF
-,TRBJ1-1,15,TRBV11-1,-,TGTGCCAGCAGCTTAGCTGCAGGCCCCGAAACTGAAGCTTTCTTT,CASSLAAGPETEAFF
few,TRBJ1-4,13,TRBV27,-,TGTGCCAGCAGTTTATCCATACAGGGAAAACTGTTTTTT,CASSLSIQGKLFF
-,TRBJ2-7,14,TRBV25-1,TRBD1,TGTGCCGGGGAACCACAGGGGAAACCCTACGAGCAGTACTTC,CAGEPQGKPYEQYF
-,TRBJ2-1,11,TRBV9,-,TGTGCCAGCAGCGTTAGCCGGGAGCAGTTCTTC,CASSVSREQFF
-,TRBJ2-2,18,TRBV7-6,TRBD1,TGTGCCAGCAGCCCGACAGGGGGCGCCCACGCGAACACCGGGGAGCTGTTTTTT,CASSPTGGAHANTGELFF
-,TRBJ1-1,13,TRBV7-9,-,TGTGCCAGCAGATTACAGGGAAACACTGAAGCTTTCTTT,CASRLQGNTEAFF
-,TRBJ2-7,14,TRBV6-1,TRBD1,TGTGCCAGCAGGATCCGGGACAGCTACTACGAGCAGTACTTC,CASRIRDSYYEQYF
-,TRBJ1-2,14,TRBV5-1,TRBD1,TGCGCCAGCAGCACCACAGGGGGCGCAGATGGCTACACCTTC,CASSTTGGADGYTF
-,TRBJ2-7,12,TRBV5-5,-,TGTGCCAGCAGCTTCAGGGTCCACGAGCAGTACTTC,CASSFRVHEQYF
-,TRBJ2-7,20,TRBV13,TRBD1,TGTGCCAGCAGCTTAGTTGCGGGACAGGGGTTTGAGCGGGACCCCTACGAGCAGTACTTC,CASSLVAGQGFERDPYEQYF
-,TRBJ2-5,14,TRBV25-1,TRBD1,TGTGCCAGCAGGGCAGGGGGCGGCGGCGAGACCCAGTACTTC,CASRAGGGGETQYF